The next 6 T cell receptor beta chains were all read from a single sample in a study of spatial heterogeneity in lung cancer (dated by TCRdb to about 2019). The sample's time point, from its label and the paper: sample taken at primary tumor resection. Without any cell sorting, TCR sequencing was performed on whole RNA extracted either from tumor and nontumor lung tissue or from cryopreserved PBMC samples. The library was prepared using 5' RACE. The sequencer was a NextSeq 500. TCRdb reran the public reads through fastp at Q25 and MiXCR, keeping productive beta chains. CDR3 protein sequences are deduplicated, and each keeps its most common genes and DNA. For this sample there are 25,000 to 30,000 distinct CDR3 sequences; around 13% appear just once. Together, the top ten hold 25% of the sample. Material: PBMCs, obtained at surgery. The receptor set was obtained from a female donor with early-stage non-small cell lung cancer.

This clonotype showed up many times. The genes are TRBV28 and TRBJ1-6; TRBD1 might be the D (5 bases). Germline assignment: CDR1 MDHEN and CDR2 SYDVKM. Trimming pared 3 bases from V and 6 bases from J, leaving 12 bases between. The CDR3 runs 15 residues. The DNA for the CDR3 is TGTGCCAGCAGTTTTATCAGCAGGGCTAATTCACCCCTCCACTTT. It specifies CASSFISRANSPLHF.

The CDR3 is CSASGQAYEQYF. The CDR3, as DNA: TGCAGTGCTTCGGGACAGGCGTACGAGCAGTACTTC. The chain employs TRBV20-1 and TRBJ2-7; 8 nucleotides align to TRBD1. J was trimmed by 4 bases and V by 5 bases; bases with no gene match: 4. The CDR3 loop spans 12 amino acids. Germline-derived CDR1 and CDR2 are DFQATT and SNEGSKA (reference sequence).

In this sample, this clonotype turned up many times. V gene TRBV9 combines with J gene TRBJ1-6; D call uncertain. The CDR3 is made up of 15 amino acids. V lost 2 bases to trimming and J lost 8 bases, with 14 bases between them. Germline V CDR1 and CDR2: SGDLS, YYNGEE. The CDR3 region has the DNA TGTGCCAGCAGCGTCCTCAGCCAGTGGGATTCACCCCTCCACTTT. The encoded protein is CASSVLSQWDSPLHF. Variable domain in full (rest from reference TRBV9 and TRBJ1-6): DSGVTQTPKHLITATGQRVTLRCSPRSGDLSVYWYQQSLDQGLQFLIQYYNGEERAKGNILERFSAQQFPDLHSELNLSSLELGDSALYFCASSVLSQWDSPLHFGNGTRLTVT.

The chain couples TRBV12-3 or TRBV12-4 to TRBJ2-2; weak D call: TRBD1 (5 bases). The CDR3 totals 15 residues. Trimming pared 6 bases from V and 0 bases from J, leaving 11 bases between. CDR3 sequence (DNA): TGTGCCAGCAGAAAAGGGGCCACGAACACCGGGGAGCTGTTTTTT. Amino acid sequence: CASRKGATNTGELFF.

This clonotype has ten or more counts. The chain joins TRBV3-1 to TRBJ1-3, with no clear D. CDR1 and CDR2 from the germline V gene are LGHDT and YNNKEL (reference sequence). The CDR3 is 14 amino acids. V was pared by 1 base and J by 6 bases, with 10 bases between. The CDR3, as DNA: TGTGCCAGCAGCCAAGGTCGACCTGAAAACACCATATATTTT. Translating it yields CASSQGRPENTIYF.

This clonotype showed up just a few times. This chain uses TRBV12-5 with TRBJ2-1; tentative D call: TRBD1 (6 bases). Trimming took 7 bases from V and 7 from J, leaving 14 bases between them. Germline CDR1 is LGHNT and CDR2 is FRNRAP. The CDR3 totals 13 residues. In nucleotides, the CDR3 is TGTGCTAGTGCCGTACAGGGTAGGAATGAGCAGTTCTTC. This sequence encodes CASAVQGRNEQFF.